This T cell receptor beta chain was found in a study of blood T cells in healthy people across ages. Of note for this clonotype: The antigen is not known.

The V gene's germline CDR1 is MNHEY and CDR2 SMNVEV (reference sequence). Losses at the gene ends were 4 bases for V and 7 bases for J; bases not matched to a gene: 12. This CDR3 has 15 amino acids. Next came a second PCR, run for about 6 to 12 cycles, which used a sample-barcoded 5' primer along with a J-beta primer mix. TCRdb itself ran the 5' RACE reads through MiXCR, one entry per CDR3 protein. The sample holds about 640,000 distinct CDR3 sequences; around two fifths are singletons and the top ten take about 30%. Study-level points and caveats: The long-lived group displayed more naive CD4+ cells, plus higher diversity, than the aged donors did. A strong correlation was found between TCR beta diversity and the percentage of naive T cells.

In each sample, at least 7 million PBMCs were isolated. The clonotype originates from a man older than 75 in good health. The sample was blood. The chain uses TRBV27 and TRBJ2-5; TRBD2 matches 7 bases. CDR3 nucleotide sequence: TGTGCCAGCAGTTCACCGGGCGGGAGTCACGGGACCCAGTACTTC. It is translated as CASSSPGGSHGTQYF.